This T cell receptor (beta chain) was sequenced for a study of blood T cell repertoires in COVID-19. Study overall: Material from acute and convalescent COVID-19 was sourced from the United States, Italy and Spain.

Authors' data handling: Scientists estimated how many nucleated cells there were by amplifying reference gene primers. Clones were sequenced by immunoSEQ multiplex PCR, and TCRdb holds only the in-frame ones, with some missing. The V and J calls and clone size are taken from that table; D and trimming were inferred from the DNA. The sample carries about 180,000 clones, around 80% recorded once. V was pared by 6 bases and J by 7 bases, with 24 bases between. Germline loops: CDR1 SGHAT, CDR2 FQNNGV. The CDR3 has 16 amino acids. The study recruited people aged roughly 18 to 95 years across approximately 25 US areas. Resolution of symptoms, clearance, or two negative PCRs was present in recovered Cohort 3 donors.

This clonotype was obtained from a man in his forties or fifties who had recovered from COVID-19. The chain combines TRBV11-2 with TRBJ2-5; D is perhaps TRBD1 (6 bases). Material for sequencing was PBMCs or T cells enriched from blood (not recorded which). The CDR3, as DNA: TGTGCCAGCAGAAATTCGGCAGGGGCCCGGCACGGGACCCAGTACTTC. Encoded protein: CASRNSAGARHGTQYF.